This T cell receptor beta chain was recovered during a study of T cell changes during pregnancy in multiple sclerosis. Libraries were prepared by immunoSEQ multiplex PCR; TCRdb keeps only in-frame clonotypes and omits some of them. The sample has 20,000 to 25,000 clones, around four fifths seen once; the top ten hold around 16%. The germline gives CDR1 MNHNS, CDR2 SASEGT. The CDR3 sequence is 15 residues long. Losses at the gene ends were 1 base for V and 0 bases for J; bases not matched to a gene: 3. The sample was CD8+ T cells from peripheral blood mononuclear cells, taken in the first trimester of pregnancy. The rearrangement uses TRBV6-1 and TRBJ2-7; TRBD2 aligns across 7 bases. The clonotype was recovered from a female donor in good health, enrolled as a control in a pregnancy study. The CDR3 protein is CASSEGGGSSYEQYF. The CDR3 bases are TGTGCCAGCAGTGAAGGGGGCGGGAGCTCCTACGAGCAGTACTTC.